These 14 T cell receptor beta chains share one sample of origin, sequenced in a study of blood T cell repertoires in COVID-19. TCRdb's copy holds only in-frame clones and misses some; the assay was immunoSEQ multiplex PCR. The table includes 200,000 or so clones, about 85% detected once. The sequencing sample was made of peripheral blood. The receptors come from a man aged 45-65 years who had recovered from COVID-19.

The chain is built from TRBV3-1 (or the pseudogene TRBV3-2) and TRBJ2-1; 9 nucleotides agree with TRBD2. The CDR3 has 17 amino acids. Germline loops: CDR1 LGHDT, CDR2 YNNKEL (reference sequence). Trimming cost V 0 bases and J 3 bases; bases outside gene matches: 6. The CDR3 DNA is TGTGCCAGCAGCCAAGATCTGCTAGCGGGACTCTACAATGAGCAGTTCTTC. This sequence encodes CASSQDLLAGLYNEQFF.

The V and J genes are TRBV11-2 and TRBJ2-7, with 7 positions matching TRBD2. The junction had 2 bases not matched to a gene; V was cut back by 0 bases and J by 3 bases. This CDR3 comprises 14 residues. Germline CDR1 reads SGHAT; CDR2 reads FQNNGV. The CDR3 coding sequence is TGTGCCAGCAGCTTAGACCTAGCGGTCTACGAGCAGTACTTC. This translates into CASSLDLAVYEQYF.

The chain employs TRBV19 and TRBJ2-2; D might be TRBD2 (6 bases). V was trimmed by 0 bases and J by 7 bases, leaving 9 bases between them. Per the germline V gene, CDR1 is LNHDA and CDR2 is SQIVND (reference sequence). The CDR3 consists of 14 residues. The CDR3 loop reads CASSIDRGGGELFF. The DNA for the CDR3 is TGTGCCAGTAGTATAGATAGGGGAGGCGGGGAGCTGTTTTTT.

The chain uses TRBV6-7 and TRBJ1-3, with 8 bases identical to TRBD1. TRBV6-7 belongs to the ORF category, with a function that is uncertain. The CDR3 contains 15 residues. J was trimmed by 2 bases and V by 5 bases; bases with no gene match: 5. CDR3 nucleotide sequence: TGTGCCAGCAGTGCGGACAGGGAGGCTGGAAACACCATATATTTT. Amino acid sequence: CASSADREAGNTIYF.

The V call is TRBV6-2 or TRBV6-3, the J call TRBJ2-3; 11 positions agree with TRBD1. The V gene end was trimmed by 6 bases and the J gene end by 6 bases; junction bases not matched to a gene: 11. In germline, CDR1 is MNHEY, CDR2 SVGEGT. The CDR3 is 16 residues long. CDR3 protein: CASSPIGQGARDTQYF. The CDR3 bases are TGTGCCAGCAGCCCTATCGGACAGGGGGCTCGGGATACGCAGTATTTT.

The chain joins TRBV27 to TRBJ1-2; 7 bases line up with TRBD1. J lost 6 bases, V lost 6 bases, and 16 bases had no gene match. Germline assignment: CDR1 MNHEY and CDR2 SMNVEV (reference sequence). The length of the CDR3 is 16 residues. CDR3 DNA sequence: TGTGCCAGCAGCCCCACACCCTCGACAGGGCTTCATGGCTACACCTTC. Its protein is CASSPTPSTGLHGYTF.

The chain joins TRBV2 to TRBJ2-3; TRBD2 matches 11 bases. V dropped 7 bases and J dropped 4; count of bases not matched to a gene: 4. CDR1 and CDR2 from the germline V gene are SNHLY and FYNNEI. The CDR3 has 14 amino acids. CDR3 DNA: TGTGCCAGCACTACGGGACTAGCGGCAGATACGCAGTATTTT. It yields the protein CASTTGLAADTQYF.

This clone was counted a few times. CDR3 loop: CASSLALAGFAGELFF. In DNA, the CDR3 is TGTGCCAGCAGCTTAGCGCTCGCAGGGTTCGCCGGGGAGCTGTTTTTT. The J gene is TRBJ2-2, the V gene TRBV7-6, with TRBD1 as a possible D gene (5 bases). CDR1 and CDR2 from the germline V gene are SGHVS and FNYEAQ. The length of the CDR3 is 16 residues. Trimming cost V 0 bases and J 6 bases, with 14 bases left between them.

The table lists this clone with a count of one. The chain recombines TRBV3-1 (or the pseudogene TRBV3-2) with TRBJ2-3; D perhaps matches TRBD1 (5 bases). Germline loops: CDR1 LGHDT, CDR2 YNNKEL (reference sequence). V shed 6 bases and J shed 4 bases, with 14 bases lying between them. The CDR3 is made up of 14 amino acids. CDR3 loop: CASRPWGSPDTQYF. The CDR3 DNA is TGTGCCAGCAGGCCCTGGGGCAGCCCAGATACGCAGTATTTT.

This clone is a singleton in its sample. This same CDR3 is encoded by further DNA sequences in the sample. The chain uses TRBV19 and TRBJ2-2; a weak D match, TRBD1 (6 bases). CDR1 and CDR2 (germline): LNHDA, SQIVND (reference sequence). Trimming took off 2 bases at V and 5 bases at J, with 6 bases between the two ends. The CDR3 has 13 amino acids. CDR3 coding DNA: TGTGCCAGTAGTATAAGGGGGACCGGGGAGCTGTTTTTT. This sequence encodes CASSIRGTGELFF.

This clone was recorded only once. The gene calls are TRBV28 and TRBJ1-4; D is unresolved. V was pared by 3 bases and J by 0 bases, with 14 bases between. CDR3 length equals 17 residues. Germline V gene lookup returns CDR1 MDHEN and CDR2 SYDVKM. CDR3 sequence reads: CASSFARRGTTNEKLFF. DNA for the CDR3: TGTGCCAGCAGTTTTGCCCGCCGAGGGACAACTAATGAAAAACTGTTTTTT. Based on the CDR3 plus reference TRBV28 and TRBJ1-4, the full variable domain is DVKVTQSSRYLVKRTGEKVFLECVQDMDHENMFWYRQDPGLGLRLIYFSYDVKMKEKGDIPEGYSVSREKKERFSLILESASTNQTSMYLCASSFARRGTTNEKLFFGSGTQLSVL.

The chain employs TRBV12-3 or TRBV12-4 and TRBJ1-1; TRBD1 might be the D (5 bases). The CDR3 length is 13 residues. V shed 6 bases and J shed 5 bases, with 13 bases lying between them. This CDR3 is CASSSGGRTEAFF. CDR3 DNA sequence: TGTGCCAGCAGCTCGGGGGGTAGGACTGAAGCTTTCTTT.

This chain joins TRBV28 and TRBJ2-1, with TRBD1 matching over 11 bases. This CDR3 spans 16 amino acids. The germline CDR1 and CDR2 sequences are MDHEN and SYDVKM. The ends lost 6 bases at V and 6 bases at J; junction bases unmatched: 10. The CDR3 region has the DNA TGTGCCAGCAGAACCCCAGGACAGGGGGCCCTCAATGAGCAGTTCTTC. Its protein is CASRTPGQGALNEQFF.

This clone was counted only a few times. The chain uses TRBV19 and TRBJ1-5; 10 nucleotides match TRBD1. Germline V lookup: CDR1 LNHDA, CDR2 SQIVND (reference sequence). The V gene end was trimmed by 6 bases and the J gene end by 4 bases; junction bases not matched to a gene: 6. The CDR3 is 15 amino acids. CDR3 sequence (DNA): TGTGCCAGTAGCCGGGGGACAGGGGAAAATCAGCCCCAGCATTTT. Amino acids: CASSRGTGENQPQHF.